This T cell receptor beta chain was identified during a study of control samples from healthy donors and cancer patients. Only in-frame clones appear in the TCRdb table, and some are missing; sequencing was by immunoSEQ multiplex PCR. The repertoire holds 70,000 to 80,000 clones, with 89% as singletons. Sequencing was done on a sample of PBMCs. The receptor's source is a woman between 50 and 59 years old with colorectal cancer.

DNA of the CDR3: TGCGCCAGCACCTTAGATGGAACCGGCACTGAAGCTTTCTTT. Translation: CASTLDGTGTEAFF. The chain employs TRBV5-1 and TRBJ1-1; D uncertain. The germline V gene has CDR1 SGHRS and CDR2 YFSETQ. This CDR3 has 14 residues. V lost 6 bases, J lost 4 bases, and 16 bases lay in between. Full variable domain (rest looked up from reference TRBV5-1 and TRBJ1-1): KAGVTQTPRYLIKTRGQQVTLSCSPISGHRSVSWYQQTPGQGLQFLFEYFSETQRNKGNFPGRFSGRQFSNSRSEMNVSTLELGDSALYLCASTLDGTGTEAFFGQGTRLTVV.